Sequencing of this T cell receptor (beta chain) was carried out in a study of OX40 agonist ivuxolimab in advanced cancers. Some clones are missing from TCRdb's copy, which holds only in-frame ones; the method was immunoSEQ multiplex PCR. Of tens of thousands of clones listed, 86% are singletons. The sequencing here drew on CD4+ or CD8+ T cells sorted from blood, taken in a trial of the OX40 agonist ivuxolimab. The sequence was obtained from an adult with an advanced solid tumor such as melanoma, head and neck, liver or kidney cancer.

In nucleotides, the CDR3 is TGTGCCAGCAGCTCACCGGGACCCGGGTCTCTTGGAAACACCATATATTTT. Translating it yields CASSSPGPGSLGNTIYF. The gene calls are TRBV11-2 and TRBJ1-3, with TRBD1 as a possible D gene (5 bases). V was pared by 4 bases and J by 3 bases, with 19 bases between. CDR1 SGHAT and CDR2 FQNNGV come from the germline V gene. This CDR3 has 17 residues.